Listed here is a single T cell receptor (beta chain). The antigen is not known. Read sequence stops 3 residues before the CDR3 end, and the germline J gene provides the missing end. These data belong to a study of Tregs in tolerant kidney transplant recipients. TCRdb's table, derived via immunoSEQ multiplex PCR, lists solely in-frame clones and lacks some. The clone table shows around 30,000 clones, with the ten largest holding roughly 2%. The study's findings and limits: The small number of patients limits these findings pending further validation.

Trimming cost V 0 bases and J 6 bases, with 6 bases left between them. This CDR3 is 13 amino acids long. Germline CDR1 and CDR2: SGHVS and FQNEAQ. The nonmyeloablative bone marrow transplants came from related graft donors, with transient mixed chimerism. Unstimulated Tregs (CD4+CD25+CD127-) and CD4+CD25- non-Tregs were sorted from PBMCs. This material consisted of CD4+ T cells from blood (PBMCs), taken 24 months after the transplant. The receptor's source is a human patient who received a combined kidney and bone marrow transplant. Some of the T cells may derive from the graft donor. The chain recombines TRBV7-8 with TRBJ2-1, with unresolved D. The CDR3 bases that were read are TGTGCCAGCAGCTTAGCCCCGGGCAATGAG. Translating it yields CASSLAPGNE. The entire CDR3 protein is CASSLAPGNEQFF.